A single sample is the source of the 3 T cell receptor beta chains below, sequenced in a study of shared clonotypes between healthy human individuals (dated by TCRdb to 2020 to 2021). The library was made by the immunoSEQ multiplex PCR assay. TCRdb retrieved this table from immuneACCESS and kept in-frame rearrangements only. Not all clones are present; in checked studies, unresolved V genes account for under half, and no reason is known for the remainder. This sample gives fewer than 1.8 million clones in total; around 98.5% of them show up just once. About 0.34% of the sample goes to the ten largest clones. Sequencing was done on a sample of naive CD4+ T cells sorted from blood. Interpreted using the paper, the cell subset or site label stands for: CD45RA+ positively selected. These receptors came from a man aged 25-45 years in good health.

This clone appeared a single time. The J gene is TRBJ2-3, the V gene TRBV7-9, with D tentatively TRBD1 (7 bases). The CDR3 is 16 amino acids. V was pared by 5 bases and J by 5 bases, with 20 bases between. The germline V gene encodes CDR1 SEHNR and CDR2 FQNEAQ (reference sequence). This CDR3 reads CASSPRTGRGLDTQYF. CDR3 in DNA: TGTGCCAGCAGCCCCCGGACAGGACGGGGGTTAGATACGCAGTATTTT.

The chain couples TRBV18 to TRBJ2-1; 8 bases line up with TRBD2. Trimming at V came to 3 bases and at J to 5 bases, leaving 3 bases not matched to a gene. Germline lookup yields CDR1 KGHSH and CDR2 LQKENI. CDR3 length: 14 amino acids. CDR3 residues: CASSPGLVDNEQFF. CDR3 in DNA: TGTGCCAGCTCACCGGGACTAGTAGACAATGAGCAGTTCTTC.

The chain joins TRBV5-1 to TRBJ2-7; 12 bases align to TRBD1. Trimming removed 2 bases from V and 3 bases from J; junction bases left unmatched: 12. The CDR3 loop spans 18 amino acids. Per germline, CDR1 SGHRS and CDR2 YFSETQ. The CDR3 is CASSFPGTGGGSSYEQYF. The CDR3 DNA reads TGCGCCAGCAGCTTCCCGGGGACAGGGGGCGGGTCAAGCTACGAGCAGTACTTC.